One sample yielded the 27 T cell receptor beta chains listed below, sequenced in a study of response to subunit inactivated influenza vaccine. TCRdb fed the RT-PCR reads into MiXCR, producing one record per CDR3 protein. The sample lists roughly 650,000 distinct CDR3 sequences; approximately 15% were seen once. The sequencing here drew on PBMCs from blood, taken about 12 days after vaccination. The receptors were gathered from a man aged 50 to 60 who received an inactivated influenza vaccine.

This clonotype came up a few times. The chain has TRBV4-1 and TRBJ2-7, with 7 bases identical to TRBD1. The CDR3 loop spans 16 amino acids. Germline V gives CDR1 MGHRA, CDR2 YSYEKL. After removal of 2 bases from V and 7 bases from J, the junction contained 14 bases not matched to a gene. This CDR3 is CASSQKTGTEQREQYF. The DNA for the CDR3 is TGCGCCAGCAGCCAAAAAACCGGGACAGAACAGCGGGAGCAGTACTTC.

This clonotype was counted a few times. The genes are TRBV7-2 and TRBJ2-1, with no clear D. The CDR3 contains 15 residues. The V and J ends lost 0 bases and 7 bases respectively, with 13 bases between them. Germline values: CDR1 SGHTA, CDR2 FQGNSA. CDR3 amino acids: CASSLAPWAANEQFF. CDR3 DNA: TGTGCCAGCAGCTTAGCTCCTTGGGCGGCGAATGAGCAGTTCTTC.

There are a few counts of this clonotype. The chain is built from TRBV7-2 and TRBJ2-1; TRBD2 agrees at 10 bases. The germline V gene has CDR1 SGHTA and CDR2 FQGNSA. The CDR3 covers 16 residues. Losses at the gene ends were 7 bases for V and 6 bases for J; bases not matched to a gene: 12. CDR3 nucleotide sequence: TGTGCCAGCACTCGACAGCCTCTAGCGGGAGTCAATGAGCAGTTCTTC. It yields the protein CASTRQPLAGVNEQFF.

The rearrangement joins TRBV3-1 to TRBJ1-4; D is perhaps TRBD1 (6 bases). V dropped 4 bases and J dropped 10 bases, with 22 bases sitting between them. The CDR3 spans 16 residues. Germline V CDR1 and CDR2: LGHDT, YNNKEL (reference sequence). The CDR3 DNA sequence: TGTGCCAGCAGCCCTCCAGGTGGGGGCGTTTCGACAAAACTGTTTTTT. It translates to CASSPPGGGVSTKLFF.

The chain is built from TRBV3-1 and TRBJ2-5; D is unresolved. The CDR3 is 17 amino acids. Per the germline V gene, CDR1 is LGHDT and CDR2 is YNNKEL (reference sequence). Trimming removed 2 bases at V and 7 bases at J, with 23 bases between. CDR3 nucleotides: TGTGCCAGCAGCCAAAGCTCTTATAGGGCCCTCTTTGGGACCCAGTACTTC. Its translation: CASSQSSYRALFGTQYF.

The V call is TRBV6-6, the J call TRBJ2-7; D perhaps matches TRBD1 (6 bases). Trimming pared 7 bases from V and 7 bases from J, leaving 14 bases between. From germline, CDR1 is MNHNY and CDR2 SVGAGI (reference sequence). The CDR3 length is 12 residues. This CDR3 is CASTLGGFEQYF. The CDR3 DNA follows: TGTGCCAGCACTCTTGGGGGCTTTGAGCAGTACTTC.

DNA for the CDR3: TGTGCCAGCAGTCTCTCTAGCGCTACAGATACGCAGTATTTT. Protein product: CASSLSSATDTQYF. This chain links TRBV28 with TRBJ2-3; D possibly corresponds to TRBD2 (6 bases). Germline V lookup: CDR1 MDHEN, CDR2 SYDVKM. Trimming stripped 5 bases from V and 3 bases from J, with 12 bases between. The length of the CDR3 is 14 residues.

This clonotype was counted only a few times. The J gene is TRBJ1-5, the V gene TRBV29-1, with D maybe TRBD1 (5 bases). There are 13 residues in the CDR3. Germline CDR1 is SQVTM and CDR2 is ANQGSEA. V shed 4 bases and J shed 1 base, with 8 bases lying between them. The CDR3 region has the DNA TGCAGCGTTGGGGGGGACAGCAATCAGCCCCAGCATTTT. It is translated as CSVGGDSNQPQHF.

There are a few counts of this clonotype. The chain is built from TRBV3-1 and TRBJ2-5; 8 nucleotides line up with TRBD2. J was trimmed by 1 base and V by 1 base; bases with no gene match: 2. The germline V gene has CDR1 LGHDT and CDR2 YNNKEL (reference sequence). The CDR3 has 15 amino acids. The CDR3 reads CASSQAGTSQETQYF. CDR3 nucleotide sequence: TGTGCCAGCAGCCAAGCCGGGACTAGCCAAGAGACCCAGTACTTC.

This clonotype was seen a few times. The CDR3 spells CASSRNRGSYEQYF. In DNA, the CDR3 is TGTGCCAGCAGCCGAAACAGGGGCTCCTACGAGCAGTACTTC. The chain uses TRBV12-3 or TRBV12-4 and TRBJ2-7; 7 positions match TRBD1. Germline trimming cut 6 bases from V and 0 bases from J; bases unmatched to any gene: 5. This CDR3 region has 14 residues.

This clonotype was found a few times. V and J are TRBV20-1 and TRBJ2-1; D is unresolved. Germline CDR1 DFQATT, CDR2 SNEGSKA (reference sequence). V lost 7 bases and J 9 bases, leaving 4 bases between the germline ends. This CDR3 is built from 8 residues. CDR3 sequence: CSVGEQFF. In DNA, the CDR3 is TGCAGTGTCGGTGAGCAGTTCTTC.

This clonotype occurred a few times. CDR3 residues: CASSPLRRQETQYF. CDR3 DNA sequence: TGCGCCAGCAGCCCTCTGAGAAGGCAAGAGACCCAGTACTTC. The rearrangement links TRBV5-1 to TRBJ2-5; D unresolved. CDR1 is SGHRS and CDR2 is YFSETQ in the germline V gene. Trimming removed 4 bases from V and 2 bases from J, with 12 bases in between. The CDR3 runs to 14 residues.

This clonotype has just a few counts. The J gene is TRBJ2-3, the V gene TRBV5-5; the match to TRBD2 covers 10 bases. CDR1 SGHKS and CDR2 YYEKEE come from the germline V gene (reference sequence). There are 16 residues in the CDR3. V dropped 3 bases and J dropped 0; count of bases not matched to a gene: 4. CDR3 sequence (DNA): TGTGCCAGCAGCTCCCTAGCGGGGGCTAGCACAGATACGCAGTATTTT. Translation gives CASSSLAGASTDTQYF.

This clonotype was counted a few times. The chain has TRBV29-1 and TRBJ1-1; D not certain. Germline CDR1 reads SQVTM; CDR2 reads ANQGSEA. The ends were cut back, 8 bases at V and 0 bases at J, with 7 bases in the middle. This CDR3 comprises 11 residues. The DNA for the CDR3 is TGCAGCACGTACATGAACACTGAAGCTTTCTTT. Translated, it gives CSTYMNTEAFF.

This clonotype was counted between two and nine times. V and J are TRBV3-1 and TRBJ2-7; 7 bases fit TRBD1. The ends lost 0 bases at V and 2 bases at J; junction bases unmatched: 1. CDR1 and CDR2 (germline): LGHDT, YNNKEL (reference sequence). The CDR3 runs to 14 residues. CDR3 DNA: TGTGCCAGCAGCCAAGATACAGGGGCCTACGAGCAGTACTTC. This translates into CASSQDTGAYEQYF.

This rearrangement joins TRBV28 to TRBJ2-1; weak D call: TRBD2 (6 bases). Germline CDR1 MDHEN, CDR2 SYDVKM. The CDR3 contains 14 residues. With 7 bases removed from V and 0 bases from J, the gap between germline ends came to 10 bases. This CDR3 reads CASMRGGSYNEQFF. The CDR3 region has the DNA TGTGCCAGCATGCGGGGAGGCTCCTACAATGAGCAGTTCTTC.

The rearrangement joins TRBV12-3 or TRBV12-4 to TRBJ2-5; 12 bases fit TRBD2. After removal of 7 bases from V and 6 bases from J, the junction contained 6 bases not matched to a gene. The CDR3 extends over 14 amino acids. The DNA of the CDR3 is TGTGCCAGCAAACCGGGACTAGCGGGCCAGACCCAGTACTTC. This sequence encodes CASKPGLAGQTQYF.

There are a few counts of this clonotype. CDR3 DNA: TGTGCCAGCAGCTCAGCGACAGGGGGCAATCAGCCCCAGCATTTT. This codes for CASSSATGGNQPQHF. This sequence joins TRBV7-2 and TRBJ1-5; 8 positions match TRBD1. The CDR3 length is 15 residues. Looked up from germline, CDR1 is SGHTA and CDR2 is FQGNSA. After removal of 4 bases from V and 2 bases from J, the junction contained 4 bases not matched to a gene.

V is TRBV20-1 and J is TRBJ1-2; TRBD1 matches at 7 bases. CDR1 and CDR2 (germline): DFQATT, SNEGSKA (reference sequence). Trimming took 4 bases from V and 5 from J; bases not matched to a gene: 4. The CDR3 covers 12 residues. The DNA of the CDR3 is TGCAGTGCTACGGGACAGCATTATGGCTACACCTTC. Its protein product is CSATGQHYGYTF.

This clonotype was seen a handful of times. J is TRBJ2-1 and V is TRBV5-1; 15 nucleotides align to TRBD2. Germline V gene lookup returns CDR1 SGHRS and CDR2 YFSETQ. V lost 4 bases, J lost 3 bases, and 11 bases stayed unmatched. The CDR3 loop spans 19 amino acids. CDR3 in DNA: TGCGCCAGCAGCCCCGGACTAGCGGGAGGGTATGGGGACTACAATGAGCAGTTCTTC. Amino acids: CASSPGLAGGYGDYNEQFF.

This sequence joins TRBV10-3 and TRBJ2-3; 13 bases are a match to TRBD2. The germline V gene encodes CDR1 ENHRY and CDR2 SYGVKD. Trimming at V came to 5 bases and at J to 6 bases, leaving 8 bases not matched to a gene. The CDR3 loop spans 16 amino acids. The chain's CDR3 is CAISQLTSGRPDTQYF. CDR3 nucleotide sequence: TGTGCCATCAGTCAGCTGACTAGCGGGAGGCCGGATACGCAGTATTTT.

J is TRBJ2-3 and V is TRBV27, with TRBD2 matching 7 bases. V lost 1 base and J lost 2; bases outside the gene matches: 3. CDR3 length equals 15 residues. Germline V CDR1 and CDR2: MNHEY, SMNVEV (reference sequence). CDR3 nucleotides: TGTGCCAGCAGTTTATGGGAGGGGTTCACAGATACGCAGTATTTT. It encodes CASSLWEGFTDTQYF.

This clonotype was counted a few times. The chain couples TRBV7-2 to TRBJ2-1; 7 nucleotides agree with TRBD2. This CDR3 comprises 16 residues. CDR1 and CDR2 from the germline V gene are SGHTA and FQGNSA. V dropped 5 bases and J dropped 4; count of bases not matched to a gene: 11. The CDR3, as DNA: TGTGCCAGCAGCCACCTAGACAGCGGGGCTTACAATGAGCAGTTCTTC. Amino acid sequence: CASSHLDSGAYNEQFF.

This clonotype was counted between two and nine times. This chain connects TRBV10-3 to TRBJ1-5; D possibly corresponds to TRBD1 (6 bases). This CDR3 spans 13 amino acids. The V gene lost 7 bases and the J gene lost 7 bases, with 14 bases spanning the gap. The germline V gene has CDR1 ENHRY and CDR2 SYGVKD. CDR3 coding DNA: TGTGCCATCACCCCGGGGCAGGGGCAGCCCCAGCATTTT. Its protein product is CAITPGQGQPQHF.

This clonotype was found a few times. This rearrangement joins TRBV28 to TRBJ2-1; D is unresolved. In germline, CDR1 is MDHEN, CDR2 SYDVKM. Trimming removed 6 bases from V and 8 bases from J, with 14 bases in between. This CDR3 contains 13 residues. This CDR3 is CASSTPPVYEQFF. For the CDR3, the DNA is TGTGCCAGCAGCACCCCTCCCGTTTATGAGCAGTTCTTC.

The chain couples TRBV24-1 to TRBJ2-5; TRBD2 matches at 10 bases. V trimming: 3 bases; J trimming: 4 bases; junction bases outside the gene matches: 4. This CDR3 has 15 residues. The germline CDR1 and CDR2 sequences are KGHDR and SFDVKD. CDR3 sequence: CATSDGLAERETQYF. The CDR3 DNA is TGTGCCACCAGTGATGGACTAGCGGAGAGAGAGACCCAGTACTTC.

The chain carries TRBV5-1 and TRBJ2-1, with D unresolved. This CDR3 comprises 14 residues. CDR1 and CDR2 from the germline V gene are SGHRS and YFSETQ. The V end was cut by 2 bases, the J end by 7 bases, with 13 bases between. The CDR3 loop reads CASSLNSATNEQFF. DNA for the CDR3: TGCGCCAGCAGCTTAAACTCTGCGACTAATGAGCAGTTCTTC.